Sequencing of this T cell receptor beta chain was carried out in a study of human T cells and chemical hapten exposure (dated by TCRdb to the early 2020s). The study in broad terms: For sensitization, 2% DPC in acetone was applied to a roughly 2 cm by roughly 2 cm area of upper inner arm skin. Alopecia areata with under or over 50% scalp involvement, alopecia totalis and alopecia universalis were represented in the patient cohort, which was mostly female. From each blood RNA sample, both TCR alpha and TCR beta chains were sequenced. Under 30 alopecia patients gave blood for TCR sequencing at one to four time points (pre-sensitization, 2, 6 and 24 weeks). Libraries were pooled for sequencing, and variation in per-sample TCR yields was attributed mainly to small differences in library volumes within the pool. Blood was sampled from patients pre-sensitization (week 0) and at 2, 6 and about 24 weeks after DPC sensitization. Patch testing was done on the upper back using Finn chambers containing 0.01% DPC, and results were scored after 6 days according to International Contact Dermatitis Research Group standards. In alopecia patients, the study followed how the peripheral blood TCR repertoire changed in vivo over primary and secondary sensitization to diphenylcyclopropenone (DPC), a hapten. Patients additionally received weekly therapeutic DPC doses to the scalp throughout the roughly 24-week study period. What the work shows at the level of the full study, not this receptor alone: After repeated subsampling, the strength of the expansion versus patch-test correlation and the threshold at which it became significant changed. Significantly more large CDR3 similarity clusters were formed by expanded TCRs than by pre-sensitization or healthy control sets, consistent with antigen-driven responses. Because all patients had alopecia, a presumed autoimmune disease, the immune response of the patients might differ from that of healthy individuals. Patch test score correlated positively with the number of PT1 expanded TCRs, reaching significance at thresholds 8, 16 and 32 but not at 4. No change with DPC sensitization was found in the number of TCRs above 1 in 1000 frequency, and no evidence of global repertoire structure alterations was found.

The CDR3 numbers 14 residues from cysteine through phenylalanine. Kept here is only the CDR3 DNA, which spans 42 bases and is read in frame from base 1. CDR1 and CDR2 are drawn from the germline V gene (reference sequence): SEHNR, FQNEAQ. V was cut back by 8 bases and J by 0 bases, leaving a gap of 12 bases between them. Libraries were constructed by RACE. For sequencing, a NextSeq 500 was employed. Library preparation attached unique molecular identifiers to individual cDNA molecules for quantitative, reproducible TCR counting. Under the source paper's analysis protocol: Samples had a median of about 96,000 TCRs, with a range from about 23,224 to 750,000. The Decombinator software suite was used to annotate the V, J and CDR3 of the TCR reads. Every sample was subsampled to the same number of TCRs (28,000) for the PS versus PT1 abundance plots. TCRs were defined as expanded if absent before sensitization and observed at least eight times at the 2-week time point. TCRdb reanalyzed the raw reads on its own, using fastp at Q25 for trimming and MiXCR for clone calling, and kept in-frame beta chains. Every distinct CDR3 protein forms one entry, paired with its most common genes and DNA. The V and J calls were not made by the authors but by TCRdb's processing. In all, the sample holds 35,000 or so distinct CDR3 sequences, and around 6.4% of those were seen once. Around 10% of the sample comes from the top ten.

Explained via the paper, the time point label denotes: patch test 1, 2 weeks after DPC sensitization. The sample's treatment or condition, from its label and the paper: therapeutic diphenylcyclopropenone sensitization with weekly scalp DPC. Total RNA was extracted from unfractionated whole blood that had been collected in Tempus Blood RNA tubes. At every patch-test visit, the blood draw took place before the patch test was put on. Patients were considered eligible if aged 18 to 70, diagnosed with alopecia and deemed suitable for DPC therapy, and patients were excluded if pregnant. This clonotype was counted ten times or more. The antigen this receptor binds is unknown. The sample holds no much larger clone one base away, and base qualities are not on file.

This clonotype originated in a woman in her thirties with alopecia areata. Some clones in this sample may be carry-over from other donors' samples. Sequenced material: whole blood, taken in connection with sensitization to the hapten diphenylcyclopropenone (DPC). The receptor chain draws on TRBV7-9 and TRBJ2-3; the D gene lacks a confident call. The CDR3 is CASGAEGSTDTQYF. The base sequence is TGTGCCAGCGGTGCAGAAGGGAGCACAGATACGCAGTATTTT.